These 31 T cell receptor beta chains were sequenced from one sample in a study of spatial heterogeneity in lung cancer (dated by TCRdb to the late 2010s). Overall study outcomes, separate from this receptor: The tumor nonsynonymous mutation count correlated with the number of expanded intratumoral alpha and beta TCRs.

According to the study, the label for this sample's time point signals: sample taken at primary tumor resection. Library preparation was by 5' RACE. The instrument was a NextSeq 500. TCRdb redid the processing of the public reads, applying fastp at Q25 and MiXCR, and retained in-frame beta chains. Every entry covers one CDR3 protein and lists the most common genes and DNA from its rows. Across this sample there are about 3,300 distinct CDR3 sequences, with under 7.5% seen only once. The ten largest clones represent about 15% of the sample. These TCRs are of unknown antigen specificity. The material was lung tumor tissue, obtained at surgery. Every receptor here comes from a male donor with early-stage non-small cell lung cancer.

By frequency in the sample, this clonotype is medium-sized. The CDR3 DNA sequence: TGTGCCAGCATGGGTCCACTTTACGAGCAGTACTTC. It specifies CASMGPLYEQYF. V gene TRBV12-3 or TRBV12-4 combines with J gene TRBJ2-7; D gene unclear. The CDR3 extends over 12 amino acids. Trimming cost V 7 bases and J 4 bases, with 11 bases left between them.

This clonotype showed up many times. V and J are TRBV20-1 and TRBJ2-1, with TRBD2 identical over 8 bases. V lost 3 bases, J lost 5 bases, and 6 bases stayed unmatched. The germline V gene encodes CDR1 DFQATT and CDR2 SNEGSKA (reference sequence). This CDR3 spans 14 amino acids. CDR3 bases: TGCAGTGCTAGTGAACTAGCGGACCACAATGAGCAGTTCTTC. Its translation: CSASELADHNEQFF.

The chain carries TRBV6-2 or TRBV6-3 and TRBJ2-5, with 9 bases matching TRBD1. This CDR3 has 15 amino acids. The J segment lost 6 bases and the V segment lost 2 bases, leaving 7 bases of the junction unmatched. Looked up from germline, CDR1 is MNHEY and CDR2 is SVGEGT. CDR3 nucleotides: TGTGCCAGCAGTTACGAAACAGGGGGCGCAAAGACCCAGTACTTC. It specifies CASSYETGGAKTQYF.

This clonotype qualifies as medium-sized (0.01 to 0.1%). V is TRBV12-3 or TRBV12-4 and J is TRBJ2-1, with D perhaps TRBD2 (6 bases). The germline V and J ends were trimmed by 5 bases and 4 bases, with 18 bases remaining between them. This CDR3 is built from 16 residues. The CDR3 protein is CASSPRLLRGYNEQFF. The CDR3 nucleotides are TGTGCCAGCAGTCCCCGCCTTTTACGGGGGTACAATGAGCAGTTCTTC.

This clonotype occurred many times. This chain joins TRBV5-8 and TRBJ2-2, with D unresolved. The V end lost 5 bases, the J end lost 5 bases, and 13 bases lay between the germline ends. Germline CDR1 SGHTS, CDR2 YDEGEE. This CDR3 is built from 14 residues. The CDR3 here is CASRHYLGTGELFF. The CDR3 nucleotides read TGTGCCAGCAGGCACTACCTAGGGACCGGGGAGCTGTTTTTT. Combining the CDR3 with reference TRBV5-8 and TRBJ2-2 gives the whole variable domain EAGVTQSPTHLIKTRGQQATLRCSPISGHTSVYWYQQALGLGLQFLLWYDEGEERNRGNFPPRFSGRQFPNYSSELNVNALELEDSALYLCASRHYLGTGELFFGEGSRLTVL.

The chain uses TRBV18 and TRBJ2-3, with TRBD2 matching over 7 bases. The CDR3 extends over 16 amino acids. CDR1 KGHSH and CDR2 LQKENI come from the germline V gene. The V and J ends lost 3 bases and 2 bases, in that order; junction bases with no gene match: 8. The DNA of the CDR3 is TGTGCCAGCTCACCCCCCTCGGCGGGGGTCACAGATACGCAGTATTTT. This sequence encodes CASSPPSAGVTDTQYF.

This clonotype counts as medium-sized. The chain links TRBV2 to TRBJ2-2; 7 bases fit TRBD2. Trimming removed 6 bases from V and 4 bases from J; junction bases left unmatched: 8. Germline V gene data show CDR1 as SNHLY and CDR2 as FYNNEI. The CDR3 contains 15 residues. In DNA form, the CDR3 reads TGTGCCAGCAGGGGTGCTCCGGGGGGCACCGGGGAGCTGTTTTTT. Translation gives CASRGAPGGTGELFF.

This clonotype rates as medium-sized. This chain links TRBV7-9 with TRBJ1-6, with unresolved D. V lost 5 bases, J lost 6 bases, and 8 bases lay in between. Germline CDR1 is SEHNR and CDR2 is FQNEAQ (reference sequence). This CDR3 spans 13 amino acids. CDR3 residues: CASSLDINSPLHF. The CDR3 coding sequence is TGTGCCAGCAGCCTTGACATTAATTCACCCCTCCACTTT.

At least ten counts were recorded for this clonotype. The chain recombines TRBV10-3 with TRBJ2-7; perhaps TRBD1 as D (5 bases). V lost 4 bases and J 3 bases, leaving 10 bases between the germline ends. Germline V CDR1 and CDR2: ENHRY, SYGVKD. This CDR3 comprises 13 residues. The CDR3 DNA reads TGTGCCATCAGTGCCCGTCAGGGCTACGAGCAGTACTTC. Residues: CAISARQGYEQYF.

This clonotype is classed as medium-sized. V is TRBV12-3 or TRBV12-4 and J is TRBJ1-2, with D perhaps TRBD1 (5 bases). Trimming took 2 bases from V and 4 from J, leaving 17 bases between them. The CDR3 is 16 amino acids. CDR3 sequence: CASSLFPAGVGYGYTF. CDR3 in DNA: TGTGCCAGCAGTTTATTCCCCGCGGGGGTAGGCTATGGCTACACCTTC.

This clonotype showed up just a few times. A much larger clone differs from this one at a single base, so this may be a read error. The chain couples TRBV30 to TRBJ2-5, with D tentatively TRBD1 (6 bases). The CDR3 loop spans 15 amino acids. Germline-derived CDR1 and CDR2 are GTSNPN and SVGIG (reference sequence). This chain's CDR3 is CARSAIQGYQETQYF. The CDR3 coding sequence is TGTGCCCGGAGTGCAATCCAGGGGTACCAAGAGACCCAGTACTTC.

By share, this clonotype counts as medium-sized. This chain connects TRBV5-1 to TRBJ2-1; unclear D gene. From germline, CDR1 is SGHRS and CDR2 YFSETQ. V was trimmed by 0 bases and J by 7 bases, leaving 8 bases between them. The length of the CDR3 is 13 residues. CDR3 nucleotides: TGCGCCAGCAGCTTGGCCCGGCCAAATGAGCAGTTCTTC. It is translated as CASSLARPNEQFF.

Many counts were recorded for this clonotype. The chain couples TRBV5-1 to TRBJ2-2; a weak D match, TRBD1 (5 bases). Germline V lookup: CDR1 SGHRS, CDR2 YFSETQ. The CDR3 runs to 12 residues. V was pared by 7 bases and J by 6 bases, with 10 bases between. The CDR3 loop is CASQGSAGELFF. For the CDR3, the DNA is TGCGCCAGCCAGGGAAGCGCCGGGGAGCTGTTTTTT.

This clonotype is categorized as medium-sized. This chain uses TRBV27 with TRBJ1-6; tentatively, D is TRBD1 (6 bases). V was trimmed by 6 bases and J by 7 bases, leaving 13 bases between them. The germline CDR1 and CDR2 sequences are MNHEY and SMNVEV (reference sequence). There are 14 residues in the CDR3. CDR3: CASSPDSSNSPLHF. The CDR3 bases are TGTGCCAGCAGCCCGGACAGCAGCAATTCACCCCTCCACTTT.

The J gene is TRBJ2-7, the V gene TRBV2, with D unresolved. In germline, CDR1 is SNHLY, CDR2 FYNNEI. The CDR3 runs to 13 residues. The CDR3: CASSEGQVRGQYV. In nucleotides, the CDR3 is TGTGCCAGCAGCGAAGGGCAGGTCCGCGGGCAGTACGTC.

Relative to its sample, this clonotype is medium-sized. The CDR3 reads CASSFEAGEVWTQYF. The CDR3 DNA reads TGTGCCAGCAGTTTTGAAGCGGGGGAGGTCTGGACCCAGTACTTC. The rearrangement joins TRBV12-3 or TRBV12-4 to TRBJ2-5; 8 nucleotides match TRBD2. With V trimmed by 3 bases and J by 7 bases, 10 bases remained unmatched. This CDR3 spans 15 amino acids.

In its sample, this clonotype ranks as medium-sized. The chain has TRBV6-6 and TRBJ2-1; 16 nucleotides match TRBD2. Looked up from germline, CDR1 is MNHNY and CDR2 is SVGAGI (reference sequence). The CDR3 has 16 amino acids. V lost 6 bases, J lost 8 bases, and 7 bases stayed unmatched. The CDR3 here is CASRPGLAGGKDEQFF. CDR3 DNA: TGTGCCAGCAGACCGGGACTAGCGGGAGGGAAGGATGAGCAGTTCTTC.

This clonotype is judged medium-sized (0.01 to 0.1%). This rearrangement joins TRBV2 to TRBJ2-1; D is possibly TRBD1 or TRBD2 (5 bases each). Germline loops: CDR1 SNHLY, CDR2 FYNNEI. The CDR3 runs to 15 residues. V was cut by 8 bases and J by 0 bases, with 14 bases left in between. The CDR3, as DNA: TGTGCCAGCCAGCGGCAGGGCAGCTCCTACAATGAGCAGTTCTTC. This sequence encodes CASQRQGSSYNEQFF.

The chain joins TRBV20-1 to TRBJ2-7; the D gene is possibly TRBD2 (5 bases). From germline, CDR1 is DFQATT and CDR2 SNEGSKA (reference sequence). V was clipped by 0 bases and J by 0 bases, with 18 bases between them. The CDR3 contains 17 residues. Written as DNA, the CDR3 is TGCAGTGCTAGAGATTCTAGCCGCACAAAGAGCTCCTACGAGCAGTACTTC. Translated, it gives CSARDSSRTKSSYEQYF.

This clonotype occurred a few times. The chain joins TRBV12-3 or TRBV12-4 to TRBJ1-2; 8 bases fit TRBD1. With V trimmed by 7 bases and J by 4 bases, 8 bases remained unmatched. The CDR3 runs 14 residues. The CDR3 loop is CASNKDRASYGYTF. DNA for the CDR3: TGTGCCAGCAACAAGGACAGGGCGAGCTATGGCTACACCTTC.

This clonotype was observed many times. This chain connects TRBV7-9 to TRBJ2-7; the D gene could be TRBD1 or TRBD2 (6 bases each). Trimming shortened V by 4 bases and J by 6 bases, and 19 bases separated the two germline ends. Germline V gene sequence: CDR1 SEHNR, CDR2 FQNEAQ (reference sequence). The CDR3 runs to 15 residues. The CDR3 bases are TGTGCCAGCAGCTCGCCCGGGGGCCGGCAAATCGAGCAGTACTTC. Protein: CASSSPGGRQIEQYF. Full variable domain (remainder filled in from reference TRBV7-9 and TRBJ2-7): DTGVSQNPRHKITKRGQNVTFRCDPISEHNRLYWYRQTLGQGPEFLTYFQNEAQLEKSRLLSDRFSAERPKGSFSTLEIQRTEQGDSAMYLCASSSPGGRQIEQYFGPGTRLTVT.

This clonotype is medium-sized in the sample. V usage is TRBV29-1 and J usage is TRBJ2-3; D is uncertain. The CDR3 spans 13 residues. V dropped 1 base and J dropped 7 bases, with 12 bases sitting between them. CDR1 and CDR2 (germline): SQVTM, ANQGSEA. CDR3 in amino acids: CSVEGPDRYTQYF. As DNA, the CDR3 is TGCAGCGTTGAAGGCCCGGACCGTTATACGCAGTATTTT.

This clonotype showed up many times. J is TRBJ2-7 and V is TRBV5-5, with a tentative D call TRBD1 (5 bases). Germline-derived CDR1 and CDR2 are SGHKS and YYEKEE (reference sequence). The CDR3 consists of 15 residues. V lost 0 bases, J lost 0 bases, and 10 bases lay in between. In nucleotides, the CDR3 is TGTGCCAGCAGCTTGGCGCCAGGGAACTCCTACGAGCAGTACTTC. As protein: CASSLAPGNSYEQYF.

This clonotype occurred many times. The chain is built from TRBV7-8 and TRBJ1-4; the match to TRBD1 covers 7 bases. The V and J ends lost 1 base and 7 bases, in that order; junction bases with no gene match: 6. This CDR3 has 15 residues. Germline values: CDR1 SGHVS, CDR2 FQNEAQ. The CDR3 spells CASSLGQGVREKLFF. The CDR3 nucleotides are TGTGCCAGCAGCTTAGGCCAGGGGGTTCGTGAAAAACTGTTTTTT.

Sample share makes this clonotype medium-sized. The chain links TRBV6-2 or TRBV6-3 to TRBJ1-1; TRBD1 agrees at 8 bases. Trimming cost V 7 bases and J 4 bases; bases outside gene matches: 14. The CDR3 extends over 16 amino acids. Germline V gene lookup returns CDR1 MNHEY and CDR2 SVGEGT. In DNA, the CDR3 is TGTGCCAGCAACCTGGACAGGGAGGGTTATTCCACTGAAGCTTTCTTT. Encoded protein: CASNLDREGYSTEAFF.

This clonotype was seen at least ten times. J is TRBJ2-6 and V is TRBV20-1; D not resolved. Germline V CDR1 and CDR2: DFQATT, SNEGSKA (reference sequence). The CDR3 has 12 amino acids. Trimming shortened V by 6 bases and J by 2 bases, and 5 bases separated the two germline ends. The CDR3 nucleotides are TGCAGTGCAACCACTGGGGCCAACGTCCTGACTTTC. Translating it yields CSATTGANVLTF.

This clonotype appeared many times. This sequence joins TRBV2 and TRBJ2-3; TRBD1 matches 9 bases. The CDR3 extends over 15 amino acids. Looked up from germline, CDR1 is SNHLY and CDR2 is FYNNEI. V was pared by 7 bases and J by 1 base, with 6 bases of the junction left unmatched. CDR3 DNA sequence: TGTGCCAGCACCCGGACAGGGGCCCGCACAGATACGCAGTATTTT. Amino acid sequence: CASTRTGARTDTQYF.

By sample share, this clonotype is medium-sized (0.01 to 0.1%). The genes are TRBV29-1 and TRBJ2-1; TRBD1 or TRBD2 may be the D gene (5 bases each). This CDR3 is built from 11 residues. Germline CDR1 is SQVTM and CDR2 is ANQGSEA. V lost 7 bases and J lost 7, with 11 bases in between. The DNA of the CDR3 is TGCAGCGGGGCGAGGGGAAATGAGCAGTTCTTC. Encoded protein: CSGARGNEQFF.

In its sample, this clonotype ranks as medium-sized (0.01 to 0.1%). The rearrangement links TRBV4-1 to TRBJ1-2; TRBD1 might be the D (6 bases). The CDR3 is made up of 16 amino acids. CDR1 is MGHRA and CDR2 is YSYEKL in the germline V gene. Trimming removed 0 bases at V and 3 bases at J, with 14 bases between. The CDR3 DNA sequence: TGCGCCAGCAGCCAAGATCTTAACAGGGTGGACTATGGCTACACCTTC. Its protein product is CASSQDLNRVDYGYTF.

This clonotype is judged medium-sized. The V and J genes are TRBV7-2 and TRBJ2-1; D is possibly TRBD1 or TRBD2 (5 bases each). The CDR3 extends over 15 amino acids. Trimming shortened V by 1 base and J by 9 bases, and 16 bases separated the two germline ends. Germline V gene sequence: CDR1 SGHTA, CDR2 FQGNSA. Here the CDR3 reads CASSLDWGSGREQFF. Here the CDR3 DNA reads TGTGCCAGCAGCTTAGACTGGGGGTCGGGCCGTGAGCAGTTCTTC.

In its sample, this clonotype was seen many times. V gene TRBV28 combines with J gene TRBJ1-1; D not certain. V lost 8 bases to trimming and J lost 7 bases, with 17 bases between them. Per the germline V gene, CDR1 is MDHEN and CDR2 is SYDVKM. The CDR3 is 13 amino acids. The CDR3 nucleotides read TGTGCCAGCGTTTTATGGGCAGACAATGAAGCTTTCTTT. Translation gives CASVLWADNEAFF.